The next 28 T cell receptor beta chains were all read from a single sample in a study of T cells after yellow fever vaccination. TCRdb reprocessed the 5' RACE reads with MiXCR, giving one entry per CDR3 protein. The table shows 300,000 to 400,000 distinct CDR3 sequences, with around 6.5% occurring only once. Here the sequenced sample was PBMCs, taken 5 days after the yellow fever booster vaccination. These receptors all stem from a man aged 30 to 45 who received the YFV17D yellow fever vaccine.

The genes are TRBV24-1 and TRBJ2-1, with D possibly being TRBD1 or TRBD2 (5 bases each). Trimming shortened V by 10 bases and J by 7 bases, and 19 bases separated the two germline ends. Germline V gene sequence: CDR1 KGHDR, CDR2 SFDVKD. The length of the CDR3 is 14 residues. CDR3 DNA: TGTGCCACTCAACGGGACGGGGCGCGGAATGAGCAGTTCTTC. This codes for CATQRDGARNEQFF.

This clonotype was observed at least ten times. The chain employs TRBV5-6 and TRBJ1-5, with TRBD1 identical over 7 bases. Trimming at V came to 0 bases and at J to 7 bases, leaving 7 bases not matched to a gene. The CDR3 covers 15 residues. Per germline, CDR1 SGHDT and CDR2 YYEEEE. CDR3 protein: CASSLGQGPWQPQHF. DNA of the CDR3: TGTGCCAGCAGCTTGGGACAGGGTCCCTGGCAGCCCCAGCATTTT.

V gene TRBV15 combines with J gene TRBJ2-3; 9 nucleotides match TRBD2. CDR3 size: 15 residues. J gave up 9 bases and V 0 bases, and 7 bases lay outside the gene matches. CDR1 and CDR2 (germline): LNHNV, YYDKDF (reference sequence). The CDR3 loop reads CATSRDRSGRLTQYF. CDR3 coding DNA: TGTGCCACCAGCAGAGATAGAAGCGGGAGGTTGACGCAGTATTTT.

This clonotype was seen repeatedly, ten times or more. The V gene is TRBV19, the J gene TRBJ2-4; weak D call: TRBD2 (6 bases). The germline gives CDR1 LNHDA, CDR2 SQIVND (reference sequence). V was clipped by 6 bases and J by 6 bases, with 18 bases between them. This CDR3 region has 15 residues. CDR3 loop: CASSAPSLGGNIQYF. The CDR3 DNA follows: TGTGCCAGTAGCGCCCCGAGCCTGGGAGGAAACATTCAGTACTTC.

This clonotype was seen a few times. The chain has TRBV10-2 and TRBJ1-2; TRBD1 is a possible D gene (5 bases). V was shortened by 1 base and J by 4 bases, with 13 bases between the two germline ends. CDR3 length equals 15 residues. Germline lookup yields CDR1 WSHSY and CDR2 SAAADI. In DNA form, the CDR3 reads TGCGCCAGCAGTGAGTATCCGGGACCAGGCTATGGCTACACCTTC. It translates to CASSEYPGPGYGYTF.

CDR3 coding DNA: TGCAGTGCCCCCAGTCGGGACGTAGCGGAGCAGTACTTC. Its protein product is CSAPSRDVAEQYF. The chain recombines TRBV20-1 with TRBJ2-7, with D perhaps matching TRBD1 or TRBD2 (5 bases each). Germline CDR1 reads DFQATT; CDR2 reads SNEGSKA (reference sequence). The CDR3 consists of 13 residues. V dropped 6 bases and J dropped 7 bases, with 19 bases sitting between them.

The chain recombines TRBV20-1 with TRBJ2-3; D remains ambiguous. Trimming stripped 2 bases from V and 0 bases from J, with 15 bases between. This CDR3 has 16 amino acids. Germline V lookup: CDR1 DFQATT, CDR2 SNEGSKA (reference sequence). The CDR3 sequence: CSARPPLGMSTDTQYF. The CDR3 DNA follows: TGCAGTGCTAGACCCCCCTTAGGGATGAGCACAGATACGCAGTATTTT.

This clonotype was detected ten times or more. The rearrangement uses TRBV18 and TRBJ2-1; D is uncertain. Trimming took off 5 bases at V and 10 bases at J, with 9 bases between the two ends. This CDR3 is built from 11 residues. Germline V gene lookup returns CDR1 KGHSH and CDR2 LQKENI. The DNA for the CDR3 is TGTGCCAGCTCAAGGGCAGACGAGCAGTTCTTC. Amino acids: CASSRADEQFF.

Many counts were recorded for this clonotype. The chain carries TRBV12-3 or TRBV12-4 and TRBJ2-1, with unresolved D. This CDR3 spans 15 amino acids. Trimming stripped 1 base from V and 0 bases from J, with 7 bases between. The CDR3 DNA sequence: TGTGCCAGCAGTTTAGACCTAAGCTCCTACAATGAGCAGTTCTTC. Its translation: CASSLDLSSYNEQFF.

In its sample, this clonotype was seen a few times. The chain joins TRBV5-4 to TRBJ2-2; TRBD2 agrees at 8 bases. The germline V gene has CDR1 SGHNT and CDR2 YYREEE (reference sequence). This CDR3 is built from 16 residues. V was clipped by 4 bases and J by 3 bases; unmatched bases: 8. The CDR3 is CASSKLAAIDTGELFF. For the CDR3, the DNA is TGTGCCAGCAGCAAACTAGCGGCCATTGACACCGGGGAGCTGTTTTTT.

The chain has TRBV6-2 or TRBV6-3 and TRBJ1-5; D may be TRBD1 (5 bases). Looked up from germline, CDR1 is MNHEY and CDR2 is SVGEGT. V lost 10 bases and J 5 bases, leaving 21 bases between the germline ends. This CDR3 region has 15 residues. The CDR3 reads CATHLGAGTYQPQHF. Written as DNA, the CDR3 is TGTGCCACCCACTTAGGGGCAGGGACGTATCAGCCCCAGCATTTT.

The table lists this clonotype with a few counts. The chain carries TRBV5-1 and TRBJ1-2, with 12 bases aligning to TRBD1. The germline V gene encodes CDR1 SGHRS and CDR2 YFSETQ. V lost 4 bases, J lost 7 bases, and 5 bases stayed unmatched. The CDR3 spans 14 residues. CDR3: CASSKGQGALGYTF. Here the CDR3 DNA reads TGCGCCAGCAGCAAGGGACAGGGGGCGCTTGGCTACACCTTC.

This clonotype was observed many times. The rearrangement links TRBV5-1 to TRBJ1-5; D may be TRBD1 (5 bases). V lost 4 bases, J lost 5 bases, and 13 bases lay in between. Germline CDR1 reads SGHRS; CDR2 reads YFSETQ. CDR3 length: 14 amino acids. The CDR3: CASSPGGVDQPQHF. DNA of the CDR3: TGCGCCAGCAGCCCCGGGGGTGTTGATCAGCCCCAGCATTTT.

This clonotype has just a few counts. This CDR3 reads CASSSGTSGRKDEQFF. The CDR3 nucleotides are TGTGCCAGCAGCTCCGGGACTAGCGGGAGAAAGGATGAGCAGTTCTTC. The V and J genes are TRBV5-4 and TRBJ2-1, with 14 bases that match TRBD2. This CDR3 has 16 residues. Looked up from germline, CDR1 is SGHNT and CDR2 is YYREEE (reference sequence). The trim removed 3 bases at V and 8 bases at J, leaving 7 bases unmatched. The full variable domain, its missing parts supplied by reference TRBV5-4 and TRBJ2-1, is ETGVTQSPTHLIKTRGQQVTLRCSSQSGHNTVSWYQQALGQGPQFIFQYYREEENGRGNFPPRFSGLQFPNYSSELNVNALELDDSALYLCASSSGTSGRKDEQFFGPGTRLTVL.

There are many counts of this clonotype. In nucleotides, the CDR3 is TGTGCCAGCTCCCTAAAGGAGGGTCCGTTCTTC. It translates to CASSLKEGPFF. The V and J genes are TRBV18 and TRBJ2-1, with D maybe TRBD2 (6 bases). In germline, CDR1 is KGHSH, CDR2 LQKENI. This CDR3 comprises 11 residues. Between the trimmed V and J ends, which lost 6 bases and 15 bases, there was a span of 15 bases.

This clonotype has only a few counts. The chain combines TRBV29-1 with TRBJ2-2; 10 positions match TRBD2. V was pared by 7 bases and J by 7 bases, with 6 bases of the junction left unmatched. The germline CDR1 and CDR2 sequences are SQVTM and ANQGSEA. The CDR3 extends over 13 amino acids. The CDR3 loop reads CSGRAGGVGELFF. Here the CDR3 DNA reads TGCAGCGGGAGAGCGGGAGGGGTCGGGGAGCTGTTTTTT.

The chain carries TRBV20-1 and TRBJ2-1, with TRBD2 identical over 9 bases. The CDR3 spans 14 residues. Germline loops: CDR1 DFQATT, CDR2 SNEGSKA (reference sequence). V lost 3 bases, J lost 6 bases, and 6 bases stayed unmatched. This chain's CDR3 is CSASSGSILNEQFF. The CDR3 region has the DNA TGCAGTGCTAGTAGCGGGAGCATACTCAATGAGCAGTTCTTC.

This clonotype was recorded a few times. The chain employs TRBV10-3 and TRBJ2-7; 12 bases map to TRBD1. V lost 6 bases and J lost 7; bases outside the gene matches: 7. The CDR3 loop spans 14 amino acids. Germline CDR1 and CDR2: ENHRY and SYGVKD. The CDR3 region has the DNA TGTGCCATCAGCCCGGGACAGGGGGCCGGGGAGCAGTACTTC. Amino acids: CAISPGQGAGEQYF.

This clonotype occurred a few times. The genes are TRBV20-1 and TRBJ1-2; D is perhaps TRBD1 (5 bases). Trimming removed 4 bases at V and 1 base at J, with 13 bases between. Looked up from germline, CDR1 is DFQATT and CDR2 is SNEGSKA (reference sequence). This CDR3 contains 14 residues. DNA for the CDR3: TGCAGTGCTACGCCGGGGGGGGTTAACTATGGCTACACCTTC. Protein product: CSATPGGVNYGYTF.

There are many counts of this clonotype. The gene calls are TRBV12-3 or TRBV12-4 and TRBJ2-5; 12 bases are shared with TRBD1. With 2 bases clipped from V and 5 bases from J, the junction kept 3 bases outside the gene matches. The CDR3 length is 15 residues. CDR3 loop: CASSLRGQGAETQYF. CDR3 sequence (DNA): TGTGCCAGCAGTTTAAGGGGACAGGGGGCGGAGACCCAGTACTTC.

The chain couples TRBV14 to TRBJ2-7; D may be TRBD2 (6 bases). V was shortened by 4 bases and J by 6 bases, with 13 bases between the two germline ends. Germline lookup yields CDR1 SGHDN and CDR2 FVKESK. The CDR3 spans 13 residues. CDR3 residues: CASSRGVPGEQYF. The DNA for the CDR3 is TGTGCCAGCAGCCGGGGGGTCCCGGGCGAGCAGTACTTC.

This clonotype was seen many times. The J gene is TRBJ1-5, the V gene TRBV7-8, with 8 bases lining up with TRBD1. The germline gives CDR1 SGHVS, CDR2 FQNEAQ. The CDR3 contains 16 residues. The V and J ends lost 5 bases and 0 bases, in that order; junction bases with no gene match: 6. CDR3 amino acids: CASSPLQGGSNQPQHF. Written as DNA, the CDR3 is TGTGCCAGCAGCCCCTTACAGGGGGGTAGCAATCAGCCCCAGCATTTT. Full variable domain (missing parts from reference TRBV7-8 and TRBJ1-5): GAGVSQSPRYKVAKRGQDVALRCDPISGHVSLFWYQQALGQGPEFLTYFQNEAQLDKSGLPSDRFFAERPEGSVSTLKIQRTQQEDSAVYLCASSPLQGGSNQPQHFGDGTRLSIL.

In its sample, this clonotype was seen many times. The chain has TRBV3-1 and TRBJ2-1, with a tentative D call TRBD2 (6 bases). V was shortened by 4 bases and J by 7 bases, with 20 bases between the two germline ends. The CDR3 is 16 amino acids. Germline V CDR1 and CDR2: LGHDT, YNNKEL (reference sequence). DNA for the CDR3: TGTGCCAGCAGCCCGCGGGGCGTCCTACGAAGAAATGAGCAGTTCTTC. It translates to CASSPRGVLRRNEQFF.

This rearrangement joins TRBV3-1 to TRBJ1-1; possible D gene TRBD1, 5 bases. Germline V gene sequence: CDR1 LGHDT, CDR2 YNNKEL (reference sequence). This CDR3 region has 17 residues. With 1 base removed from V and 1 base from J, the gap between germline ends came to 16 bases. For the CDR3, the DNA is TGTGCCAGCAGCCAAGTCACCTTGAGGGGCGAGAACACTGAAGCTTTCTTT. Amino acids: CASSQVTLRGENTEAFF.

Only a few counts were recorded for this clonotype. The rearrangement links TRBV7-2 to TRBJ2-7; tentatively, D is TRBD2 (5 bases). Between the trimmed V and J ends, which lost 2 bases and 3 bases, there was a span of 11 bases. The CDR3 runs to 14 residues. The V gene's germline CDR1 is SGHTA and CDR2 FQGNSA. The CDR3 here is CASSLRTGDYEQYF. The CDR3, as DNA: TGTGCCAGCAGCTTACGGACTGGGGACTACGAGCAGTACTTC.

CDR3 in DNA: TGCAGTGCTAGAGTAGTTGCAGAGAGTGGCAATGAGCAGTTCTTC. This encodes CSARVVAESGNEQFF. V is TRBV20-1 and J is TRBJ2-1; the D is unclear. This CDR3 is 15 amino acids long. In germline, CDR1 is DFQATT, CDR2 SNEGSKA (reference sequence). Trimming cost V 1 base and J 6 bases, with 16 bases left between them.

This clonotype was recorded a few times. V gene TRBV19 combines with J gene TRBJ2-1; D uncertain. The CDR3 is 15 residues long. The germline gives CDR1 LNHDA, CDR2 SQIVND (reference sequence). CDR3 DNA sequence: TGTGCAACACAACTTCGGGCGATCGAGGAGAATGAGCAGTTCTTC. This gives the protein CATQLRAIEENEQFF.

As concerns this clonotype: This may be a read error, as it is one base from a much larger clone. CDR3 region: CASSLHRNTEAFF. CDR3 DNA: TGTGCCAGCAGTTTACACAGGAACACTGAAGCTTTCTTT. The chain combines TRBV12-3 or TRBV12-4 with TRBJ1-1; D is unclear. Trimming cost V 2 bases and J 1 base, with 5 bases left between them. The CDR3 extends over 13 amino acids.